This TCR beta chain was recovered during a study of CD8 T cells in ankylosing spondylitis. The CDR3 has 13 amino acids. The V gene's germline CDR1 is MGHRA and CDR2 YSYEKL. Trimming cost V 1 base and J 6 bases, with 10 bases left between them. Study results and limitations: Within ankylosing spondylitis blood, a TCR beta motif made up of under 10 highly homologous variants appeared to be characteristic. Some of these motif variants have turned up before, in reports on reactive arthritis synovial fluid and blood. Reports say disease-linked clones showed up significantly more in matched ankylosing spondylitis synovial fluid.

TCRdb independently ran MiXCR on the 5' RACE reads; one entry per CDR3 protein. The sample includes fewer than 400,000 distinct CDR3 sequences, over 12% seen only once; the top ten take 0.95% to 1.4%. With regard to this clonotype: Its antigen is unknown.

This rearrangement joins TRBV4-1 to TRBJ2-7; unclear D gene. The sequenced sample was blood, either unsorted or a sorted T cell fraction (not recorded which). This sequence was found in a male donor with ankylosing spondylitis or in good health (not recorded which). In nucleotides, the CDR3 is TGCGCCAGCAGCCAAGTCGGGTCGGTCGAGCAGTACTTC. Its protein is CASSQVGSVEQYF.